The rows below give T cell receptor beta chains drawn from one sample of a study of control samples from healthy donors and cancer patients. The table came from immunoSEQ multiplex PCR; TCRdb's copy has only in-frame clones and leaves some out. The table lists about 94,000 clones, roughly 86% of them singletons. The sample consisted of blood. The receptors shown here come from a woman in her 50s in good health. Both conserved end residues are part of each CDR3.

TRBV11-2 | CATQWRRGYTF
TRBV13 | CASSSPGGEQYF
TRBV11-2 | CASSQRTGRGQETQYF
TRBV11-2 | CASRTGQRVGEQYF
TRBV27 | CASSLVTGAGELFF
TRBV7-2 | CASSFTAGNTGELFF
TRBV5-6 | CASSPLGQRDQETQYF
TRBV15 | CATSRDSLIGETQYF
TRBV18 | CASSPVAGATHEQYF
TRBV28 | CASRKYRGDSGNTIYF
TRBV12-3/TRBV12-4 | CASTGGLGTEAFF
TRBV5-4 | CASSRRQEFRPSTDTQYF
TRBV7-2 | CASSAQGGPRKETQYF
TRBV3-1/TRBV3-2 | CASSHSRDRGPGDYGYTF
TRBV7-2 | CASSFGRSNTGELFF
TRBV29-1 | CSVRGVNGYTF
TRBV5-6 | CASSLGPGSEGETQYF
TRBV4-3 | CASSQVHTRPNTDTQYF
TRBV7-8 | CASSLSGNTEAFF
TRBV9 | CASSVGLGQGDQPQHF
TRBV11-2 | CASSLRGRDGCTF
TRBV11-3 | CASSLDSGNTIYF
TRBV11-3 | CASSSWAENEKLFF
TRBV7-2 | CASSPWTGEETQYF